This TCR beta chain emerged from a study of response to subunit inactivated influenza vaccine. TCRdb ran MiXCR on the RT-PCR reads and lists one entry per CDR3 protein. The table lists 250,000 to 350,000 distinct CDR3 sequences, about 20% of them singletons, with 10% to 13% in the top ten. Study-wide points: New T cells are recruited in small numbers by each seasonal influenza vaccination, according to the authors' suggestion.

Germline V gene lookup returns CDR1 SEHNR and CDR2 FQNEAQ (reference sequence). CDR3 length equals 17 residues. V was shortened by 2 bases and J by 3 bases, with 16 bases between the two germline ends. Note on this clonotype: What it binds is unknown.

This chain uses TRBV7-9 with TRBJ1-4; D perhaps matches TRBD1 (5 bases). This specimen consisted of PBMCs from blood, obtained approximately 20 months after vaccination. The receptor was derived from a man between 50 and 70 years old who received an inactivated influenza vaccine. The CDR3 region has the DNA TGTGCCAGCAGCTTATCCCATGGACGGGGCTCTAATGAAAAACTGTTTTTT. Translated, it gives CASSLSHGRGSNEKLFF. The entire variable domain, with the rest obtained from reference TRBV7-9 and TRBJ1-4, is as follows: DTGVSQNPRHKITKRGQNVTFRCDPISEHNRLYWYRQTLGQGPEFLTYFQNEAQLEKSRLLSDRFSAERPKGSFSTLEIQRTEQGDSAMYLCASSLSHGRGSNEKLFFGSGTQLSVL.